A single sample is the source of the 8 T cell receptor beta chains below, sequenced in a study of PD-1 blockade in classical Hodgkin lymphoma. The sample's time point: cycle 4 day 1 (C4D1), after 6 weeks of nivolumab. With no exception, relapse followed autologous stem cell transplantation in all patients, and brentuximab vedotin exposure varied. Negative selection with magnets was how CD8+ T cells were isolated from the thawed PBMCs. Sequenced by immunoSEQ multiplex PCR; TCRdb stores in-frame clones only, minus some. The sample lists 6,000 to 9,500 clones; 75% to 80% were seen once. Sample: CD8+ T cells from blood, taken before the fourth cycle of nivolumab. Receptor source: a human donor with classical Hodgkin lymphoma.

The gene calls are TRBV27 and TRBJ1-2; 8 nucleotides agree with TRBD1. Unmatched junction bases numbered 15, after V lost 5 bases and J lost 4 bases. Germline values: CDR1 MNHEY, CDR2 SMNVEV (reference sequence). This CDR3 contains 17 residues. The CDR3 DNA is TGTGCCAGCAGTCCTCTGGGGGGGACAGGTCTAATCTATGGCTACACCTTC. Protein: CASSPLGGTGLIYGYTF.

The V and J genes are TRBV29-1 and TRBJ1-1; no definite D call. The germline CDR1 and CDR2 sequences are SQVTM and ANQGSEA. This CDR3 is 14 amino acids long. V dropped 5 bases and J dropped 1 base, with 14 bases sitting between them. The CDR3 spells CSVTTQVANTEAFF. The CDR3 DNA follows: TGCAGCGTTACTACTCAGGTCGCGAACACTGAAGCTTTCTTT.

This chain uses TRBV6-5 with TRBJ2-1; tentative D call: TRBD1 (5 bases). Between the trimmed V and J ends, which lost 0 bases and 7 bases, there was a span of 7 bases. The germline V gene has CDR1 MNHEY and CDR2 SVGAGI. This CDR3 is built from 13 residues. The CDR3 region is CASSYSGLNEQFF. The DNA for the CDR3 is TGTGCCAGCAGTTACTCGGGGCTGAATGAGCAGTTCTTC.

This clone was observed once. The chain combines TRBV7-9 with TRBJ2-5, with 7 bases identical to TRBD2. The CDR3 consists of 14 residues. With 3 bases clipped from V and 5 bases from J, the junction kept 6 bases outside the gene matches. Germline CDR1 reads SEHNR; CDR2 reads FQNEAQ (reference sequence). The CDR3 region is CASSFVGGRETQYF. CDR3 bases: TGTGCCAGCAGCTTCGTCGGGGGGAGGGAGACCCAGTACTTC.

The CDR3 reads CAWSPGLSGSGEQFF. In DNA, the CDR3 is TGTGCCTGGAGCCCTGGACTAAGCGGGAGTGGTGAGCAGTTCTTC. V and J are TRBV30 and TRBJ2-1, with 8 bases lining up with TRBD2. J gave up 9 bases and V 3 bases, and 13 bases lay outside the gene matches. In germline, CDR1 is GTSNPN, CDR2 SVGIG (reference sequence). The CDR3 is made up of 15 amino acids.

The rearrangement links TRBV10-3 to TRBJ2-2; possibly TRBD2 for D (5 bases). There are 15 residues in the CDR3. The germline V gene has CDR1 ENHRY and CDR2 SYGVKD. Trimming removed 4 bases at V and 0 bases at J, with 9 bases between. CDR3 in DNA: TGTGCCATCAGTGTTGTGACTACGAACACCGGGGAGCTGTTTTTT. It specifies CAISVVTTNTGELFF.

The sample holds one count of this clone. V is TRBV5-6 and J is TRBJ2-7, with D perhaps given as TRBD1 or TRBD2 (5 bases each). The V end lost 2 bases, the J end lost 7 bases, and 19 bases lay between the germline ends. CDR3 length equals 15 residues. CDR1 is SGHDT and CDR2 is YYEEEE in the germline V gene. In DNA form, the CDR3 reads TGTGCCAGCAGCTTTCACGGGGCCTTCCCGGGGGAGCAGTACTTC. Translating it yields CASSFHGAFPGEQYF.

The rearrangement joins TRBV5-1 to TRBJ1-1; D is unclear. V dropped 0 bases and J dropped 1 base, with 7 bases sitting between them. The CDR3 runs 14 residues. Germline V gene sequence: CDR1 SGHRS, CDR2 YFSETQ. The CDR3 is CASSLARTNTEAFF. In DNA form, the CDR3 reads TGCGCCAGCAGCTTGGCCCGTACGAACACTGAAGCTTTCTTT.